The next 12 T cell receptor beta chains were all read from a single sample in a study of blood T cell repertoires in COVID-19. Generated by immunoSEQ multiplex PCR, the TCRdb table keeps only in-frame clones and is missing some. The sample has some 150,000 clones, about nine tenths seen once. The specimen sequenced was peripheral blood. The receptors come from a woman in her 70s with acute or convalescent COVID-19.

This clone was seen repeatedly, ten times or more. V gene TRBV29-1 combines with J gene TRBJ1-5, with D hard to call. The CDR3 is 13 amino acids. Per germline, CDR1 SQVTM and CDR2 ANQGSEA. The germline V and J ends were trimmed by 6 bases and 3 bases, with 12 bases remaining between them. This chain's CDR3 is CSVNSGFNQPQHF. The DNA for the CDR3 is TGCAGCGTCAACAGTGGGTTCAATCAGCCCCAGCATTTT.

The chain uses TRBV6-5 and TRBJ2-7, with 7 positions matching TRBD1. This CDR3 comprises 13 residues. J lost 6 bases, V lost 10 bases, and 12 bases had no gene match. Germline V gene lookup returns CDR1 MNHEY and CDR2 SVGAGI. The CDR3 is CATKGGVFGEQYF. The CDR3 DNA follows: TGTGCCACCAAAGGGGGCGTCTTTGGCGAGCAGTACTTC.

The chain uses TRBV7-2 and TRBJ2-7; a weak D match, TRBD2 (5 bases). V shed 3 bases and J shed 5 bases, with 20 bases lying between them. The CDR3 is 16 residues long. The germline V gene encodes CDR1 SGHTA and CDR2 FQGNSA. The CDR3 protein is CASSFRFGLPGDEQYF. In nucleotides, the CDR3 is TGTGCCAGCAGCTTCCGTTTCGGACTGCCCGGGGACGAGCAGTACTTC.

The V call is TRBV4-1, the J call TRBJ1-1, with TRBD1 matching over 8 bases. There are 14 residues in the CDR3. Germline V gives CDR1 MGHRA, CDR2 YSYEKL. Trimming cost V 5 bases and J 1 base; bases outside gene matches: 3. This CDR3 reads CASSSGQGNTEAFF. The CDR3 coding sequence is TGCGCCAGCAGCTCCGGACAGGGGAACACTGAAGCTTTCTTT.

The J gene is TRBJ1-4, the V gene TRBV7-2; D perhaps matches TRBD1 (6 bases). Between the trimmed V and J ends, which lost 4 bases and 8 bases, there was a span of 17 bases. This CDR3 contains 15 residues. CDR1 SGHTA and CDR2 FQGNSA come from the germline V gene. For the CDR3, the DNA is TGTGCCAGCAGCTCGGACAGCATGATGGGGGAAAAACTGTTTTTT. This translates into CASSSDSMMGEKLFF.

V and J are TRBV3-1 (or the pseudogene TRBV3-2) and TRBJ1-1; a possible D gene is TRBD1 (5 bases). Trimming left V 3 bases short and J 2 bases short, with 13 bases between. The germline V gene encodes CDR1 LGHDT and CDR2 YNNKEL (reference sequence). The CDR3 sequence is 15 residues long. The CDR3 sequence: CASSHQTALNTEAFF. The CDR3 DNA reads TGTGCCAGCAGCCACCAGACAGCTCTTAACACTGAAGCTTTCTTT.

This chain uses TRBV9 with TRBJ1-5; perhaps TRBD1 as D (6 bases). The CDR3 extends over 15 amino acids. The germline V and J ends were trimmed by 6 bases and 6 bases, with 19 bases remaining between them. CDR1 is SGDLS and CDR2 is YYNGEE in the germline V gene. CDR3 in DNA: TGTGCCAGCAACAGGGACGGTCTACCCACTCAGCCCCAGCATTTT. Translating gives CASNRDGLPTQPQHF.

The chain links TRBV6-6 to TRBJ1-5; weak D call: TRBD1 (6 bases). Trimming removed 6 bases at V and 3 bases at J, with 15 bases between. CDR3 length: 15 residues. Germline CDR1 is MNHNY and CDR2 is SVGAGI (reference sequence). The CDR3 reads CASREETGTNQPQHF. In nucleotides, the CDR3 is TGTGCCAGCAGAGAAGAGACAGGAACCAATCAGCCCCAGCATTTT.

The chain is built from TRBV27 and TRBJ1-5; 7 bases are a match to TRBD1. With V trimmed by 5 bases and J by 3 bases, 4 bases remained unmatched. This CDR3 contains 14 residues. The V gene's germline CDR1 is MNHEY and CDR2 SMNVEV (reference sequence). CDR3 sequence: CASSEDRLNQPQHF. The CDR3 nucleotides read TGTGCCAGCAGTGAGGACAGGCTCAATCAGCCCCAGCATTTT.

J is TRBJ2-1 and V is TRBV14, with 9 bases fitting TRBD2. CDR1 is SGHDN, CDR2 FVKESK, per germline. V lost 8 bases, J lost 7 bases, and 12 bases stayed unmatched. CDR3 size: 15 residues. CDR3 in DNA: TGTGCCAGCGGTAGCGGGGGCGGCCGTCGGAATGAGCAGTTCTTC. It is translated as CASGSGGGRRNEQFF. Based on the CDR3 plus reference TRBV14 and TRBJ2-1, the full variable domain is EAGVTQFPSHSVIEKGQTVTLRCDPISGHDNLYWYRRVMGKEIKFLLHFVKESKQDESGMPNNRFLAERTGGTYSTLKVQPAELEDSGVYFCASGSGGGRRNEQFFGPGTRLTVL.

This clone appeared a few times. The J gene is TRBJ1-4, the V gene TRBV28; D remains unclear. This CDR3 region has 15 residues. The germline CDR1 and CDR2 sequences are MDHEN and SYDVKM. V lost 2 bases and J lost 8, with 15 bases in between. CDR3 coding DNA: TGTGCCAGCAGTTTAGAGCAGGTGAGATCCGAAAAACTGTTTTTT. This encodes CASSLEQVRSEKLFF.

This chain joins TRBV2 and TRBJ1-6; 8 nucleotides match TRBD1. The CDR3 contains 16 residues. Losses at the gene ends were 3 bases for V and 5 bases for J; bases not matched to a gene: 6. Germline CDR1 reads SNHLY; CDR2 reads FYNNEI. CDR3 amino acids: CASSELGTGNNSPLHF. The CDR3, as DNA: TGTGCCAGCAGTGAGTTAGGGACAGGCAATAATTCACCCCTCCACTTT.